This T cell receptor (beta chain) was retrieved from a study of cytomegalovirus exposure and HLA in healthy donors (dated by TCRdb to the late 2010s). Study-level background: An earlier analysis of about 530 of the donors reported 250 to 300 Gb of sequence data and 117 million unique TCR beta sequences obtained from about 180 million T cells. The number of donors typed differed by locus, with roughly 629-640 for A, B, C, DRB1 and DQB1, 522 for DQA1, about 610 for DPA1, and some 440 for DPB1. A later analysis re-analyzed previously published TCR beta repertoires from 600 to 850 donors and added high-resolution HLA genotyping to study TCR occurrence patterns. Donor age, sex, ethnicity and CMV serostatus were collected together with the repertoire data. The aim of the study was to test whether cataloging public T cell receptors could identify signatures of past pathogen exposure. The study profiled the T cell repertoires of 666 subjects by immunosequencing and related them to cytomegalovirus serostatus. Across some 400 genotyped donors of the cohort, an average of about 220,000 unique TCR beta nucleotide sequences per donor were sequenced, and roughly 18% of those sequences were non-productive. Of the 300 to 400 genotyped donors, over 70% fell in the genetic ancestry cluster associated with self-reported Caucasian donors. An earlier analysis of approximately 580 of the donors used high-throughput TCR beta sequencing to judge whether each TCR beta V gene segment behaved as functional or pseudogenic. Five DR-DQ haplotypes were treated as single units for association and clustering because of strong linkage in the cohort. Roughly 300 gigabases of sequencing data and some 85 million unique TCR sequences were included in an early release covering roughly 700 HLA-typed donors. HLA typing covered class I and class II loci at four-digit resolution. The later analysis used no new phenotypic data to find candidate immune exposures, relying instead on TCR beta sequences and their occurrence across donors. All discovery cohort repertoires had been generated on a single sequencing platform. Along with the roughly 670-subject first cohort, a separate validation cohort of roughly 110 different subjects was used. A later genetic analysis took genome-wide SNP genotypes for about three fifths of the 666 donors and used that subset as a discovery cohort. High-throughput TCR immunosequencing, statistical association of individual TCRs with disease status, and machine learning were combined to predict cytomegalovirus infection status. What the study reported, not specific to this receptor: In a later analysis, several top co-occurrence clusters were reported to appear linked to parvovirus B19, influenza, CMV and Epstein-Barr virus. The cohort was sequenced for TCR beta chains only, and without alpha or paired-chain data the features that could be detected were limited. The authors suggested that the approach could potentially be generalized to other disease states and immunological phenotypes. An earlier analysis of 587 of the donors showed that most TCR beta V segments appeared in productive rearrangements either about 87% or about 30% of the time, which broadly matched IMGT annotations. Because counts were too low, some 16 rarely observed V segments, including chromosome 9 orphons, were excluded from the earlier analysis of roughly 580 of the donors. Presence/absence analyses assumed roughly uniform sequencing depth across donors, an assumption that may not hold. According to a later genetic analysis, donors in an Asian-associated ancestry cluster had fewer N-insertions in productive TCRs than the approximately 630-donor mean. A group of highly shared sequence variants was considered likely to be a technical artifact of the sequencing pipeline. A later analysis found that HLA-associated TCR beta chains were more clonally expanded and had lower generation probabilities than equally common non-associated chains. HLA typing was unavailable for some donors at each locus, so association tests used only the typed subset. Correlated functional status among segregating V segments might be attributable to linkage disequilibrium, but an unknown experimental factor could not be ruled out. Cytomegalovirus status was reported to be diagnosed by the classifier with high specificity and sensitivity in both the original and validation cohorts. A total of around 150 TCR beta chains were listed by the study as associated with cytomegalovirus. According to a later analysis, TCR association rates differed among HLA loci, with DRB1 alleles showing the most associated TCRs and HLA-C alleles showing the fewest. Specific HLA alleles were associated with 15,000 to 20,000 TCR beta sequences at a false discovery rate of 0.05 in a later analysis. Because the 87-base-pair reads could not distinguish some IMGT-functional V segments, including TRBV6-2 and TRBV6-3, those segments were excluded. Most CMV-associated TCR beta chains appeared to be HLA-restricted in a later analysis, and the HLA associations seemed to be driven largely by CMV exposure. A further reported finding was that TCR beta sequences accurately predicted the HLA-A and HLA-B alleles for most subjects in the first cohort. A few of the identified cytomegalovirus-associated TCR beta chains were confirmed in vitro to be specific for cytomegalovirus antigens. A later genetic analysis associated a missense DCLRE1C variant with V-gene and J-gene trimming of TCR beta chains, and an independent cohort replicated the association. When HLA alleles, especially DR and DQ, strongly co-occurred, TCR associations were difficult to assign to individual alleles. While some public TCRs were present in many individuals, most TCR sequences turned up only very rarely across donors. Immune exposure information for the cohort was limited to CMV serostatus.

Libraries were prepared through the immunoSEQ multiplex PCR assay. For the multiplex PCR, a mixture combining 60 forward primers for TCR Vbeta segments and 13 reverse primers for TCR Jbeta segments was used. A multiplex PCR assay on genomic DNA amplified the CDR3 region of rearranged TCR beta genes. The Illumina HiSeq System was used to sequence the amplified TCR beta libraries as 87-base-pair reads. The published analysis was carried out like this. In a later analysis, tens of millions of unique TCR beta chains were counted across the 666 repertoires, and some 10 million of these chains were shared by at least two donors. To remove PCR and sequencing errors, raw reads were error-corrected and collapsed into unique sequences using a nearest-neighbor algorithm that merged closely related sequences. Alignment of CDR3 sequences to IMGT reference sequences was used to assign V, D and J gene segments. For a sequence to be retained, a match of at least six nucleotides was required to both a V gene segment and a J gene segment. A rearrangement was called productive if the CDR3 had no stop codons and remained in frame with V and J, and every other rearrangement was called non-productive. CDR3 was defined by IMGT convention, running from the second conserved V-encoded cysteine to the conserved J-encoded phenylalanine. In an earlier analysis of around 540 of the donors, sequences lacking an unambiguous match to a single V gene segment were excluded. An earlier analysis of 587 of the donors called V segments functional above 56.7% productive rearrangements and segregating when the between-donor standard deviation exceeded 5%. A statistical classification framework was built for diagnosing cytomegalovirus status from the catalog of TCR beta chain sequences. In a later analysis, TCR nucleotide sequences were compared against IMGT/GENE-DB human TR gene sequences so that V and J genes could be assigned. A later analysis assigned CDR3 sequences and most-parsimonious VDJ recombination scenarios with the TCRdist pipeline. In a later analysis, each TCR beta chain was defined by its CDR3 amino acid sequence together with its V-gene family, and reads lacking a unique V-gene family were excluded. As a way to deal with suspected cross-contamination and a sequencing artifact, a later analysis dropped 640 or so nucleotide sequences that were highly shared and had low generation probability. In a later analysis, a clonal expansion index was calculated for each public chain from normalized within-repertoire ranks of inferred template counts. In a later analysis, generation probabilities were computed with a VDJ recombination model fitted to out-of-frame rearrangements, and the resulting probabilities were checked against IGoR. In a later analysis, TCR-TCR, TCR-HLA and TCR-CMV co-occurrence was scored with hypergeometric tests, and a repertoire-size bias correction was applied to TCR pairs. False discovery rates were estimated in a later analysis by permuting HLA or CMV assignments 20 times. In a later analysis, co-occurring TCRs were grouped with DBSCAN, and TCRdist sequence similarity was added when clustering was performed within HLA-allele-positive subsets. For co-occurrence clustering, repertoires with fewer than 30,000 or more than 120,000 public chains were excluded, along with four to six repertoires with anomalous nucleotide sharing. The immuneACCESS repertoire file appears here via TCRdb, limited to in-frame rearrangements. These files lack a portion of the clones; in checked studies, under half of the deficit traces to unresolved V genes, and the cause of the others is not known. The V and J calls and clone size are taken from that table; D and trimming were inferred from the DNA. This sample lists over 150,000 clones; under 90% were detected once. The top ten hold about 7% of the sample.

CDR1 SGHVS and CDR2 FNYEAQ were looked up in the germline V gene. V is cut back by 2 bases and J by 9 bases, with 14 bases in the junction unmatched. The CDR3 sequence holds 17 residues, the cysteine and phenylalanine included. The sequence is cut down to CDR3 DNA, 51 bases in frame from base 1. Regarding this clone: Its antigen is unknown. The input lacks base qualities; no much larger clone sits a single base away.

In total, more than 500 healthy bone marrow donors made up the cohort. At the time of sampling, every cohort member was nominally healthy, though immune exposures that went unrecorded were likely present. The donor tested CMV seropositive, placing the donor among the approximately 310 seropositive members of the cohort. Every donor gave a peripheral blood sample, and the peripheral blood mononuclear cells from that sample were used for TCR beta sequencing. Genomic DNA was extracted from the blood cell samples with the Qiagen DNeasy Blood Extraction Kit. The sequence came from a man in his thirties or forties in good health and CMV-seropositive. The rearrangement combines TRBV7-6 with TRBJ2-1; 9 bases in between match TRBD2. Source material: PBMCs. The CDR3 reads as follows: CASSLRQPRGGAVEQFF. The DNA sequence is TGTGCCAGCAGCTTACGCCAGCCCCGCGGGGGGGCTGTTGAGCAGTTCTTC.